Below, one TCR beta chain is given with its context. Its matching antigen is unknown. The CDR3 covers 18 residues. Germline CDR1 and CDR2: MNHEY and SVGEGT. After removal of 6 bases from V and 1 base from J, the junction contained 16 bases not matched to a gene. Template switching added a universal primer binding site, and final cDNA carried unique molecular identifiers. Via MiXCR, TCRdb re-called the 5' RACE reads, giving one row per CDR3 protein. The sample consists of fewer than 550,000 distinct CDR3 sequences, roughly 15% of them appearing once. These data come from a study of identical twins. Overall study results and limits: Zero-insertion results could be subject to partial confounding by invariant MAIT and iNKT cells. Twins shared out-of-frame alpha sequences with excess low generation probability.

These data were likewise used in another study, on yellow fever vaccine responses in identical twins. As that study records: Reportedly, twins' vaccine T cell responses looked partly convergent and partly personalized.

The specimen sequenced was CD4+ T cells sorted from blood. The TCR was taken from a young woman in good health. V usage is TRBV6-2 or TRBV6-3 and J usage is TRBJ2-3, with 7 bases matching TRBD1. The CDR3 sequence: CASRRTPTGDGGTDTQYF. Written as DNA, the CDR3 is TGTGCCAGCAGACGAACCCCAACAGGGGATGGGGGCACAGATACGCAGTATTTT.